This T cell receptor (beta chain) was recorded in a study of T cells in Graves' hyperthyroidism and ophthalmopathy (dated by TCRdb to the late 2010s). About the investigation overall: Peripheral blood samples were taken at initial diagnosis, before any treatment was given. To identify distinguishing TCR V-J signatures, a discovery cohort of around 100 patients was used, comprising approximately 40 with Graves' ophthalmopathy and some 57 with stable Graves' hyperthyroidism. Prospective prediction of ophthalmopathy was tested in an independent validation cohort of some 19 hyperthyroidism patients and 17 patients who later progressed to ophthalmopathy. The 100 discovery patients were randomly split 7:3 into training and test sets. In addition, the study compared T-cell repertoires in thyroid tissue and in blood from roughly six Graves' hyperthyroidism patients. Following sampling, methimazole starting at 30 mg daily was given to hyperthyroidism patients, and high-dose intravenous methylprednisolone was given to ophthalmopathy patients. According to the paper, TCR Vbeta CDR3 sequencing was carried out on about 140 peripheral blood samples, which came from 40 to 45 ophthalmopathy, around 75 hyperthyroidism and approximately 17 progressor patients.

This clonotype was seen more than once but under ten times. Its binding antigen is unknown. The input lacks base qualities; no much larger clone sits a single base away. Overall results and qualifications from the work: Blood samples also contained most of the expanded thyroid clonotypes (frequency above 0.001), which suggests that blood repertoires may reflect thyroid immune responses. In validation, progression to ophthalmopathy was predicted by the model with roughly 71% sensitivity and 72.22% specificity, a median of roughly six months before onset. A model built on a 13 V-J signature distinguished ophthalmopathy from stable hyperthyroidism, reaching 87.88% sensitivity and about 81% specificity in cross-validation and 80%/75% in testing. No statistical method was used to fix the sample size in advance, and group allocation was not hidden from the investigators.

Stable Graves' hyperthyroidism was defined as the absence of progression to ophthalmopathy over 18 months of follow-up. Hyperthyroidism patients were aged 18 to 65 years and newly diagnosed, with disease duration of less than 2 months. Patients with uncontrolled infections, other autoimmune diseases, pregnancy or lactation were excluded. Diagnoses were based on clinical symptoms, serum thyroxine and TRAb, thyroid ultrasound and orbital computed tomography. PBMCs were separated from roughly 10 ml of fresh peripheral blood using Ficoll-Paque density gradient centrifugation. Trizol reagent was used to extract total RNA, and RNA quality was then checked on an Agilent 2100 Bioanalyzer. The TCR beta CDR3 regions were amplified from the RNA transcripts. The first round of RT-PCR for the TCR CDR3 was performed with the HTBI primer set and the Qiagen OneStep RT-PCR kit. The libraries were constructed in a second round of multiplex PCR and then size-selected and purified. Sequencing of the libraries was done on an Illumina HiSeq2000 using paired-end 100 bp reads. For the original study's pipeline: SOAPnuke was used to process the raw data, with reads discarded if the reads contained adapters or uncalled bases, had a mean Phred below 15, or lacked an exact constant-primer or identifier match. High-quality paired reads were merged with COPE v1.2.5, and unique nucleotide sequences were defined as clonotypes. Clonotypes were aligned to IMGT TRBV, TRBD and TRBJ reference segments using MiTCR v1.1. The analysis included only V-J combinations with a frequency above 0.0001, which together covered 99% to 99.2% of the repertoires. A TCS score was defined as the ratio of F50 (clonal expansion) to E x V (chaos), with BLOSUM62-based TCRdist applied between CDR3 peptides within each V-J. Welch's t-statistics and random forest reduced 514 V-J features to roughly 13, which were used in a naive Bayes classifier (R e1071). Starting from the raw public reads, TCRdb applied fastp trimming at Q25, assembled clones with MiXCR and retained in-frame beta chains. Rows merge per CDR3 protein into single entries with the most common DNA and genes. What appears here as the V and J calls and clone size reflects TCRdb's work, not the paper's. Counted in this sample were 650,000 to 700,000 distinct CDR3 sequences; roughly 17% of them appeared once. The top ten clones comprise about 14% of the sample.

The junction shows trimming of 6 bases on V and 6 bases on J, and the gene matches do not reach 7 bases of it. The CDR3 contains 14 residues, cysteine and phenylalanine counted. Kept here is only the CDR3 DNA, which spans 42 bases and is read in frame from base 1. Sequences SNHLY (CDR1) and FYNNEI (CDR2) are obtained from the germline V gene. The source is a man between 50 and 59 years old with Graves' hyperthyroidism. The specimen was blood. Rearrangement joined TRBV2 to TRBJ1-1; 10 junctional bases match TRBD1. CDR3 loop: CASSIRQGAAEAFF. The sequence in DNA is TGTGCCAGCAGCATTCGACAGGGGGCGGCTGAAGCTTTCTTT.